This TCR beta chain stems from a study of T cell responses to AZD1222 COVID-19 vaccine. Broader study findings: The span of vaccine-associated CD4 TCRs extended across spike, with dominance at 160-218 and 743-854.

Measured with immunoSEQ multiplex PCR; TCRdb has only the in-frame clones, and not every one. The sample has approximately 180,000 clones, 85% to 90% seen once. With regard to this clone: Its antigen remains unknown.

The CDR3 consists of 17 residues. J gave up 2 bases and V 6 bases, and 15 bases lay outside the gene matches. Germline loops: CDR1 MDHEN, CDR2 SYDVKM. The chain recombines TRBV28 with TRBJ2-5; 7 bases are shared with TRBD1. This receptor was taken from an adult in good health. The specimen was peripheral blood, collected on day 0 of AZD1222 vaccination. The CDR3 here is CASSQVLGGGEQETQYF. The DNA of the CDR3 is TGTGCCAGCAGCCAGGTCCTAGGGGGCGGAGAACAAGAGACCCAGTACTTC.